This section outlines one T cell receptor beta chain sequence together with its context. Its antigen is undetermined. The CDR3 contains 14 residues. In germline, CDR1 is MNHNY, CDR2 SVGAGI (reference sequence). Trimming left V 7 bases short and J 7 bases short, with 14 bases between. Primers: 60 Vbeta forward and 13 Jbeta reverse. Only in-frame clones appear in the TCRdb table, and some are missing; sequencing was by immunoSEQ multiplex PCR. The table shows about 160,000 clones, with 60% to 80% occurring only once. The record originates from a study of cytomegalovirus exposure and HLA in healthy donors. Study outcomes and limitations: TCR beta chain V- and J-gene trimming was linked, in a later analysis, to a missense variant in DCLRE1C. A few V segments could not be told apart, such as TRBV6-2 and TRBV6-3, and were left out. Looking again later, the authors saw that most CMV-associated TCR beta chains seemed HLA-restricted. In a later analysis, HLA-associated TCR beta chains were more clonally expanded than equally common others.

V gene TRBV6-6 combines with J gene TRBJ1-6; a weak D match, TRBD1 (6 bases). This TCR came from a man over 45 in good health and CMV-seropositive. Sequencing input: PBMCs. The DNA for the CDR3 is TGTGCCAGCACCCTTTCAGGGGTAAATTCACCCCTCCACTTT. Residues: CASTLSGVNSPLHF.